This T cell receptor (beta chain) was documented in a study of regulatory T cells in long-lasting Graves disease. Looked up from germline, CDR1 is SNHLY and CDR2 is FYNNEI. Trimming shortened V by 3 bases and J by 2 bases, and 14 bases separated the two germline ends. This CDR3 is built from 15 residues. The time point: persistent/refractory GD, antithyroid drugs over 5 years with positive TRAb. Isolated PBMC RNA provided the starting material for the TCR library. General observations from the study: TRBV28, TRBJ1-2 and TRBJ2-5 were segments that persistent disease favored.

This clonotype has at least ten counts. As yet, its antigen is unknown. In building TCR beta libraries, iRepertoire HTBI primers were used together with Arm-PCR of CDR3 regions. TCRdb processed the multiplex PCR reads anew with MiXCR; each CDR3 protein has one entry. In the table there are under 450,000 distinct CDR3 sequences, 23% of which are singletons. The source is a female donor with Graves disease. The chain recombines TRBV2 with TRBJ2-7; D is perhaps TRBD2 (6 bases). The source was peripheral blood mononuclear cells (PBMCs), collected when the disease was refractory, from a patient treated with antithyroid drugs. The CDR3 is CASSDLRDLTYEQYF. CDR3 bases: TGTGCCAGCAGTGACCTCCGGGACTTAACCTACGAGCAGTACTTC. The whole variable domain, remainder taken from reference TRBV2 and TRBJ2-7, is EPEVTQTPSHQVTQMGQEVILRCVPISNHLYFYWYRQILGQKVEFLVSFYNNEISEKSEIFDDQFSVERPDGSNFTLKIRSTKLEDSAMYFCASSDLRDLTYEQYFGPGTRLTVT.